A selection of T cell receptor beta chains follows, all from one sample in a study of T cell responses to AZD1222 COVID-19 vaccine. Clones were read by immunoSEQ multiplex PCR, and TCRdb kept only the in-frame ones, dropping some. The sample contains roughly 110,000 clones, 85% to 90% of which appear only once. Specimen: peripheral blood, collected on day 0 of AZD1222 vaccination. These receptors were taken from an adult in good health. CDR3s include the opening cysteine and the closing phenylalanine or tryptophan. The order of the fields is D gene, V gene, J gene, clone size, CDR3 DNA, CDR3 protein. The D gene is left open where the match is weak. Clone size appears in some rows only: once, few, many, or a class for an expanded clone.

TRBD1	TRBV5-4	TRBJ1-2	.	TGTGCCAGCAGCTTGGGCGGACAGGGCAATTTTGGCTACACCTTC	CASSLGGQGNFGYTF
TRBD2	TRBV11-2	TRBJ2-5	.	TGTGCCAGCAGCTTGTTACTAGCGGGAGGGGGACTTGCCCAGTACTTC	CASSLLLAGGGLAQYF
.	TRBV5-1	TRBJ1-6	.	TGCGCCAGCAGTCTGGGGGGATTGGGTAATTCACCCCTCCACTTT	CASSLGGLGNSPLHF
.	TRBV12-3/TRBV12-4	TRBJ2-1	.	TGTGCCAGCAGTACAGGGAGGAATGAGCAGTTCTTC	CASSTGRNEQFF
.	TRBV18	TRBJ1-2	.	TGTGCCAGCTCACCACCGAGACAGGTTTTCTATGGCTACACCTTC	CASSPPRQVFYGYTF
TRBD1	TRBV25-1	TRBJ2-5	.	TGTGCCAGCAGTGCAGGACAGGGGGGGACCCAGTACTTC	CASSAGQGGTQYF
.	TRBV27	TRBJ2-7	few	TGTGCCAGCAGTTTGGCTCGCTCCTACGAGCAGTACTTC	CASSLARSYEQYF
TRBD2	TRBV6-2/TRBV6-3	TRBJ2-7	.	TGTGCCAGCAGCCAAAAACTAGCGGGAGGGCTCGAGCAGTACTTC	CASSQKLAGGLEQYF
.	TRBV7-9	TRBJ1-2	.	TGTGCCAGCAGCCCCGACCGCCTCTTC	CASSPDRLF
TRBD2	TRBV7-8	TRBJ2-2	.	TGTGCCAGCAGCGCCACTAGCGGGAAAGCCGGGGAGCTGTTTTTT	CASSATSGKAGELFF